This entry describes one TCR beta chain. Its recognized antigen is unknown. Qualities for individual bases were not recorded, and no much larger clone is one base off. In total, roughly 670 healthy bone marrow donors made up the cohort. At the time of sampling, all cohort members were nominally healthy, though unrecorded immune exposures were likely present. The donor tested CMV seronegative, placing the donor among the 352 seronegative members of the cohort. A peripheral blood sample was collected from each donor, and TCR beta sequencing was performed on peripheral blood mononuclear cells. Genomic DNA was extracted from the blood cell samples with the Qiagen DNeasy Blood Extraction Kit. The data were taken from a study of cytomegalovirus exposure and HLA in healthy donors listed by TCRdb under 2017. For the study in its entirety: An earlier analysis of a few hundred of the donors reported 276 Gb of sequence data and around 100 million unique TCR beta sequences obtained from about 179 million T cells. Roughly 310 gigabases of sequencing data and approximately 85 million unique TCR sequences were included in an early release covering several hundred HLA-typed donors. Of the roughly 410 genotyped donors, 75% to 85% were placed in the genetic ancestry cluster associated with self-reported Caucasian donors. The aim of the study was to test whether cataloging public T cell receptors could identify signatures of past pathogen exposure. Using immunosequencing, the study profiled T cell repertoires from about 610 subjects and related those repertoires to cytomegalovirus serostatus. Besides the first cohort of more than 650 subjects, a separate validation cohort made up of 95 to 150 different subjects was used. To predict cytomegalovirus infection status, the study brought together high-throughput TCR immunosequencing, statistical association of individual TCRs with disease status, and machine learning. To study patterns of TCR occurrence, a later analysis re-analyzed previously published TCR beta repertoires from 550 to 800 donors and added high-resolution HLA genotyping. The later analysis used no new phenotypic data to find candidate immune exposures, relying instead on TCR beta sequences and their occurrence across donors. An earlier analysis of around 580 of the donors used high-throughput TCR beta sequencing to judge whether each TCR beta V gene segment behaved as functional or pseudogenic. Donor age, sex, ethnicity and CMV serostatus were compiled alongside the repertoire data. Genome-wide SNP genotypes for about 65% of the 666 donors were used in a later genetic analysis, which treated that subset as a discovery cohort. Every discovery cohort repertoire had been produced on one sequencing platform. HLA typing included class I and class II loci at four-digit resolution. Typing coverage differed by locus: A, B, C, DRB1 and DQB1 were typed in about 629-630 donors, DQA1 in approximately 520, DPA1 in some 600, and DPB1 in 400 to 480. A handful of DR-DQ haplotypes were handled as single units for association and clustering because linkage in the cohort was strong. Across 398 genotyped donors of the cohort, an average of 235,054 unique TCR beta nucleotide sequences per donor were sequenced, and 15% to 20% of those sequences were non-productive.

Library preparation employed the immunoSEQ multiplex PCR assay. For the multiplex PCR, a mixture combining 60 forward primers for TCR Vbeta segments and 13 reverse primers for TCR Jbeta segments was used. The CDR3 region of rearranged TCR beta genes was amplified from genomic DNA by a multiplex PCR assay. The Illumina HiSeq System was used to sequence the amplified TCR beta libraries as 87-base-pair reads. The original methods were these. Across the 670 or so repertoires, a later analysis counted tens of millions of unique TCR beta chains, some 11 million of which were shared by at least two donors. Raw reads were error-corrected and collapsed into unique sequences with a nearest-neighbor algorithm that merged closely related sequences to remove PCR and sequencing errors. CDR3 sequences were aligned to IMGT reference sequences to assign V, D and J gene segments. Each retained sequence needed at least a six-nucleotide match to both a V gene segment and a J gene segment. Rearrangements were classified as productive when the CDR3 lacked stop codons and remained in frame with V and J, and all other rearrangements were classified as non-productive. Following IMGT convention, CDR3 was defined as the stretch from the second conserved V-encoded cysteine up to the conserved J-encoded phenylalanine. In an earlier analysis of 587 of the donors, sequences lacking an unambiguous match to a single V gene segment were excluded. In an earlier analysis of around 590 of the donors, a V segment was called functional when productive rearrangements were above 56.7%, and segregating when the standard deviation between donors exceeded 5%. A statistical classification framework was built for diagnosing cytomegalovirus status from the catalog of TCR beta chain sequences. In a later analysis, TCR nucleotide sequences were compared against IMGT/GENE-DB human TR gene sequences so that V and J genes could be assigned. In a later analysis, CDR3 sequences and most-parsimonious VDJ recombination scenarios were assigned using the TCRdist pipeline. In a later analysis, each TCR beta chain was defined by its CDR3 amino acid sequence together with its V-gene family, and reads without a unique V-gene family were excluded. As a way to deal with suspected cross-contamination and a sequencing artifact, a later analysis dropped 640 or so nucleotide sequences that were highly shared and had low generation probability. A later analysis calculated a clonal expansion index for each public chain from normalized within-repertoire ranks of inferred template counts. A later analysis computed generation probabilities with a VDJ recombination model fitted to out-of-frame rearrangements, and checked the results against IGoR. A later analysis scored TCR-TCR, TCR-HLA and TCR-CMV co-occurrence with hypergeometric tests, applying a repertoire-size bias correction to TCR pairs. A later analysis estimated false discovery rates by permuting HLA or CMV assignments 20 times. A later analysis grouped co-occurring TCRs with DBSCAN, adding TCRdist sequence similarity when clustering within HLA-allele-positive subsets. Repertoires with fewer than 30,000 or more than 120,000 public chains were left out of co-occurrence clustering, as were about five repertoires with anomalous nucleotide sharing. Not all clones reach the TCRdb copy of this immuneACCESS table, which keeps in-frame sequences only. Checked studies attribute under half of the gap to unresolved V genes and leave the rest unexplained. Clonal size and the V and J genes are those of that table, whereas D and trimming came from the DNA. This sample has over 200,000 clones in its table, and roughly 85% of those were observed once. Approximately 2% of the sample goes to the ten largest clones.

Taken from the germline V gene, the CDR1 and CDR2 loops are KGHSH and LQKENI. V loses 1 base, J loses 0 bases, and the germline ends lie 13 bases apart. Inclusive of the bounding cysteine and phenylalanine, the CDR3 is 18 residues long. The read is trimmed to its CDR3 DNA, 54 bases read in frame from base 1. Overall study results and their limits: A few of the identified cytomegalovirus-associated TCR beta chains were confirmed in vitro to be specific for cytomegalovirus antigens. Linkage disequilibrium might explain the correlated functional status among segregating V segments, but an unknown experimental factor could not be ruled out. In a later analysis, TCR association rates were found to vary across HLA loci, with the most associated TCRs seen for DRB1 alleles and the fewest for HLA-C alleles. Strong co-occurrence of HLA alleles, especially DR and DQ, made assigning TCR associations to individual alleles difficult. Compared with the approximately 700-donor mean, donors in an Asian-associated ancestry cluster had fewer N-insertions in productive TCRs, according to a later genetic analysis. For the cohort, immune exposure information was limited to CMV serostatus. Because HLA typing was missing for some donors at each locus, association tests included only the typed subset. The sequencing pipeline was judged likely to have produced a cluster of highly shared sequence variants as a technical artifact. Some IMGT-functional V segments, including TRBV6-2 and TRBV6-3, could not be distinguished by the 87-base-pair reads and were therefore excluded. A later analysis found that most CMV-associated TCR beta chains appeared HLA-restricted, with HLA associations seemingly driven largely by CMV exposure. The classifier was reported to diagnose cytomegalovirus status with high specificity and sensitivity in both the original cohort and the validation cohort. An association between a missense DCLRE1C variant and V-gene and J-gene trimming of TCR beta chains was found in a later genetic analysis and replicated in an independent cohort. In a later analysis, around 17,000 TCR beta sequences were associated with specific HLA alleles at a false discovery rate of 0.05. Compared with equally common non-associated chains, HLA-associated TCR beta chains in a later analysis were more clonally expanded and had lower generation probabilities. A further reported finding was that TCR beta sequences accurately predicted the HLA-A and HLA-B alleles for most subjects in the first cohort. Most TCR sequences were observed very rarely across donors, whereas some public TCRs were present in many individuals. In an earlier analysis of some 540 of the donors, most TCR beta V segments appeared in productive rearrangements about 87% or about 30% of the time, broadly matching IMGT annotations. Several of the top co-occurrence clusters appeared to be linked to parvovirus B19, influenza, CMV and Epstein-Barr virus, according to a later analysis. The study listed 150 to 200 TCR beta chains as associated with cytomegalovirus. This cohort had only TCR beta chains sequenced, and the lack of alpha or paired-chain data limited which features could be detected. The presence/absence analyses assumed that sequencing depth was roughly uniform across donors, and that assumption may not be true. The earlier analysis of some 540 of the donors excluded 15 to 20 rarely observed V segments, including chromosome 9 orphons, because counts were too low. According to the authors, the approach could potentially be generalized to other disease states and immunological phenotypes.

The sequence is built from TRBV18 and TRBJ2-6, with TRBD2 perhaps the D gene, on 5 matching bases. This clonotype was sampled from a male donor in good health and CMV-seronegative. Sequences were obtained from PBMCs. This receptor has the CDR3 CASSPLQRAGSGANVLTF. The DNA reads as follows: TGTGCCAGCTCACCACTACAGAGGGCGGGCTCTGGGGCCAACGTCCTGACTTTC.